The rows below give T cell receptor beta chains drawn from one sample of a study of cytomegalovirus exposure and HLA in healthy donors. The protocol was immunoSEQ multiplex PCR, while the TCRdb copy is restricted to in-frame clones and leaves out a portion. The sample yields under 95,000 clones, roughly 80% seen once. Specimen: PBMCs. The receptor set was obtained from a boy younger than 18 in good health and CMV-seronegative. Both conserved end residues are part of each CDR3.

CDR3: CASSELRARGQPQHF; V: TRBV2
CDR3: CASSYRGEADTQYF; V: TRBV6-5
CDR3: CASIRYTEAFF; V: TRBV2
CDR3: CASSALGDGYTF; V: TRBV6-1
CDR3: CASSLEQGITPLHF; V: TRBV5-5
CDR3: CASSVGESYNEQFF; V: TRBV10-1
CDR3: CSVVDGARHEQYF; V: TRBV29-1
CDR3: CASSIDWETEAFF; V: TRBV19
CDR3: CASSLPRTGSSYEQYF; V: TRBV5-1
CDR3: CASSPLLAGNEQFF; V: TRBV7-3
CDR3: CASTGGYNEQFF; V: TRBV27
CDR3: CASSGQPLAYTF; V: TRBV28
CDR3: CASSLGLGWSSTDTQYF; V: TRBV7-2
CDR3: CASSHTGTNTEAFF; V: TRBV5-4
CDR3: CSVEDFPDRVGETQYF; V: TRBV29-1
CDR3: CASSPQGGYEQYF; V: TRBV18
CDR3: CASSVGQGEQPQHF; V: TRBV9
CDR3: CASSLATDSHYGYTF; V: TRBV7-2
CDR3: CASSMPSSNQPQHF; V: TRBV19
CDR3: CASRLQGDSSGANVLTF; V: TRBV5-1
CDR3: CASSVGYPQETQYF; V: TRBV9
CDR3: CASSTQQGADTEAFF; V: TRBV4-1
CDR3: CASSVDGTNQPQHF; V: TRBV9
CDR3: CASSLEGLRAFF; V: TRBV5-5
CDR3: CASSLGQGGGYTF; V: TRBV27
CDR3: CASSLRLAGADTQYF; V: TRBV6-5
CDR3: CAWSVIGVGEKLFF; V: TRBV30
CDR3: CASSPGRTNIEAFF; V: TRBV18
CDR3: CASSYGQGRPQHF; V: TRBV6-5
CDR3: CASRPGGETQYF; V: TRBV6-6
CDR3: CASSPRTGNNEQFF; V: TRBV11-3
CDR3: CASSEGPGTTEAFF; V: TRBV6-1
CDR3: CASSRNTEAFF; V: TRBV7-2
CDR3: CASSLVGSSYEQYF; V: TRBV7-9
CDR3: CASSLDGREGQQGNEQFF; V: TRBV5-6
CDR3: CASSSGQGVYGYTF; V: TRBV7-3
CDR3: CASSPYRGDNYGYTF; V: TRBV18
CDR3: CASSYRGRSEKLFF; V: TRBV6-5
CDR3: CASSTIHRGKRNTEAFF; V: TRBV28
CDR3: CASSQDRTRWETQYF; V: TRBV4-1
CDR3: CASSAGDTEAFF; V: TRBV27
CDR3: CAWSIQGHESPLHF; V: TRBV30
CDR3: CANTKGGGYNEQFF; V: TRBV2